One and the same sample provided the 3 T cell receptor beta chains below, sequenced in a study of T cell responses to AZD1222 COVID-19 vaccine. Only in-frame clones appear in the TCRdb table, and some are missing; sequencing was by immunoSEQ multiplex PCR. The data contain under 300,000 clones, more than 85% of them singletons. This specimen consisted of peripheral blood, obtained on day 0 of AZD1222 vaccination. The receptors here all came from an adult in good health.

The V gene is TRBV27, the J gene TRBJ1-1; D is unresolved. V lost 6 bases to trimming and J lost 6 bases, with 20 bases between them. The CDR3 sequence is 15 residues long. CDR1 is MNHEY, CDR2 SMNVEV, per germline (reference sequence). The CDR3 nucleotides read TGTGCCAGCAGCCCATCGGATCGGATAGGCGCTGAAGCTTTCTTT. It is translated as CASSPSDRIGAEAFF.

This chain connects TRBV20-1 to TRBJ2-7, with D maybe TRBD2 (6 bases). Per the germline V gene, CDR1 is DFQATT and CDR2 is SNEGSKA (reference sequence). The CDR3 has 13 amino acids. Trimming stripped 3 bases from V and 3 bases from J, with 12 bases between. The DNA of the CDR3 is TGCAGTGCTAGTATCCGGGGGTACTACGAGCAGTACTTC. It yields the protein CSASIRGYYEQYF.

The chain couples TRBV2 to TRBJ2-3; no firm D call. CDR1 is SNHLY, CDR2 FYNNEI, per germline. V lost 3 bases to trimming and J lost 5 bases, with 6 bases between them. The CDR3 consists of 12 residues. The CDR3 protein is CASSEIVDTQYF. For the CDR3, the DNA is TGTGCCAGCAGTGAGATCGTAGATACGCAGTATTTT.